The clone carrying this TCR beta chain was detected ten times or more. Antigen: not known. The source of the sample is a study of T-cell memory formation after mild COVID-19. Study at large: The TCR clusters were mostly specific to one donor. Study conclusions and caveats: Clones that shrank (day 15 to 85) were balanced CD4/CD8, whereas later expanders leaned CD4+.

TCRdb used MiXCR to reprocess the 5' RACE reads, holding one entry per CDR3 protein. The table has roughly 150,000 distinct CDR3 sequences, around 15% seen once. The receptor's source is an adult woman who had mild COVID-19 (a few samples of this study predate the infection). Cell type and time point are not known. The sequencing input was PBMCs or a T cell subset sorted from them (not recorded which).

The CDR3 loop reads CASSARQAGTGELFF. The DNA of the CDR3 is TGCGCCAGCAGCGCCCGACAGGCGGGTACCGGGGAGCTGTTTTTT. The genes are TRBV5-1 and TRBJ2-2, with D possibly TRBD1 on 6 matching bases. Germline CDR1 reads SGHRS; CDR2 reads YFSETQ. Trimming removed 4 bases at V and 5 bases at J, with 15 bases between. The CDR3 contains 15 residues.